This TCR beta chain came from a study of cytotoxic CD8 clonotypes in ibrutinib-treated CLL (dated by TCRdb to the early 2020s). Regarding the study in general: The cohort included about 15 treatment-naive and 11 to 12 relapsed/refractory patients; around 17 were IGHV unmutated. Responses were partial in some 24 patients and complete in 2; after median approximately 67 months follow-up, roughly 14 stayed in remission and 12 progressed. Response samples were taken after a median of approximately 13 months on treatment, ranging from about 6 to 40 months. On average, each sample had approximately 250,000 productive templates and under 95,000 productive rearrangements. Of the 80 to 95 participants in the trial, about 25 had longitudinal samples available. Cryopreserved peripheral blood mononuclear cells were obtained prior to treatment, at the time of response, and at either disease progression or sustained remission. All remission and progressive disease samples were collected while patients were still receiving ibrutinib.

A MiSeq instrument was used for deep resolution sequencing, which targeted depths ranging from 1 in 1 million up to 1 in 200,000 T cells, with coverage averaging 10x for each clonotype. The immunoSEQ hsTCRB Kit was used to generate the TCR beta libraries. The study's processing was this. Data were analyzed with ImmunoSEQ Data Assistant and ImmunoSEQ Analyzer, with V, D and J genes assigned per IMGT definitions. Clonality, with values ranging from 0 to 1, was calculated as one minus the normalized Shannon entropy of productive rearrangement frequencies. Only overrepresented clonotypes making up at least 0.05% of the repertoire of each patient were included in the public clonotype analysis. Some 14 age-matched healthy donor repertoires from immuneACCESS served as clonality controls. As stored in TCRdb, this immuneACCESS dataset retains in-frame rearrangements with V and J assigned. A fraction of the clones does not appear; measured against another copy, unresolved V genes explain less than half of the discrepancy, and the remainder lacks a known reason. V, J and clone size were drawn from that table, and D and trimming were deduced from the DNA. The sample table contains roughly 150,000 clones; only one count was recorded for less than 85% of them. Around 4.5% of the sample is in the top ten clones.

Study-level results and caveats: Public clonotypes were rare and either contracted or stayed stable during treatment, and the rise in clonality at ibrutinib response reflected the expansion of private clonotypes. At baseline, clonality was higher than in age-matched healthy donors and showed a strong correlation with circulating CD8+ T-cell counts. Sampling times were not matched between patients in sustained remission and patients whose disease was progressing, and lymph node repertoires were not examined. At ibrutinib response clonality went up, during sustained remission it held steady, and at progression it dropped back toward baseline.

The time point tag for this specimen amounts to: approximately 2 years on ibrutinib. For TCR beta library preparation, about 2 micrograms of genomic DNA was extracted from cryopreserved PBMCs. Longitudinal blood samples from CLL patients on ibrutinib monotherapy underwent high-throughput TCR beta sequencing. The patients were enrolled in a single-center, open-label phase 2 trial of ibrutinib monotherapy. To note about this clone: Its antigen specificity is not known. Base qualities were left out, and no much larger clone turns up one base away.

The sequence derives from a human donor with chronic lymphocytic leukemia. The input for sequencing was PBMCs, taken after 24 months of ibrutinib treatment.

CDR3 protein: CASSLNPTGTGTEAFF. The nucleotides read TGCGCCAGCAGCTTGAATCCTACTGGGACGGGGACTGAAGCTTTCTTT. The sequence joins TRBV5-1 to TRBJ1-1, with a tentative D gene TRBD1 over 5 matching bases. A distance of 18 bases separates the germline ends of V and J, which lose 1 base and 5 bases respectively. The CDR3 holds 16 amino acids from the cysteine to the phenylalanine. Of the read, only the CDR3 DNA is kept; its 48 bases are in frame from base 1. Sequences SGHRS (CDR1) and YFSETQ (CDR2) are obtained from the germline V gene.